The rows below give T cell receptor beta chains drawn from one sample of a study of spatial heterogeneity in lung cancer. MiXCR, run by TCRdb on the 5' RACE reads, gives a single entry per CDR3 protein. The sample consists of 95,000 to 130,000 distinct CDR3 sequences, 10% to 15% of them appearing once. The starting material was PBMCs, obtained at follow-up. The receptors here all came from a male donor with early-stage non-small cell lung cancer. CDR3s include the opening cysteine and the closing phenylalanine or tryptophan. D genes are given only for firm matches. The size field is filled for only some rows; it gives once, few, many or a size class.

D | J | V | size | CDR3 | DNA
- | TRBJ1-1 | TRBV5-1 | few | CASSLDSTITEAFF | TGCGCCAGCAGCTTGGACAGTACCATCACTGAAGCTTTCTTT
- | TRBJ2-7 | TRBV24-1 | - | CATSVGPFKHEQYF | TGTGCCACCAGTGTAGGTCCCTTCAAGCACGAGCAGTACTTC
- | TRBJ2-1 | TRBV5-4 | few | CASSLTSLGSYNEQFF | TGTGCCAGCAGCTTGACTAGCCTCGGCTCCTACAATGAGCAGTTCTTC
TRBD1 | TRBJ1-1 | TRBV15 | - | CATSSQGVNTEAFF | TGTGCCACCAGCTCGCAGGGGGTGAACACTGAAGCTTTCTTT
TRBD2 | TRBJ2-3 | TRBV2 | - | CASITGTRAVMDTQYF | TGTGCCAGCATTACCGGGACTAGGGCTGTAATGGATACGCAGTATTTT
- | TRBJ2-3 | TRBV5-1 | few | CASSLTIGTISTDTQYF | TGCGCCAGCAGCTTGACCATCGGGACCATTAGCACAGATACGCAGTATTTT
TRBD2 | TRBJ2-5 | TRBV4-1 | - | CASSQQLAGRARETQYF | TGCGCCAGCAGCCAACAACTAGCGGGGCGGGCCCGAGAGACCCAGTACTTC
- | TRBJ2-1 | TRBV18 | - | CASSPASLLRNEQFF | TGTGCCAGCTCACCAGCTAGCTTACTCCGAAATGAGCAGTTCTTC
- | TRBJ2-7 | TRBV7-3 | - | CASSLMPGATYEQYF | TGTGCCAGCAGCTTAATGCCAGGGGCAACCTACGAGCAGTACTTC
TRBD2 | TRBJ2-5 | TRBV15 | - | CATSRAGLAGEFIQETQYF | TGTGCCACCAGCAGAGCCGGGTTAGCGGGGGAGTTCATACAAGAGACCCAGTACTTC
TRBD2 | TRBJ2-3 | TRBV4-1 | - | CASSQGPTGGTDTQYF | TGCGCCAGCAGCCAAGGGCCGACGGGGGGAACAGATACGCAGTATTTT
TRBD1 | TRBJ1-1 | TRBV9 | few | CASSVGTGGAVTEAFF | TGTGCCAGCAGCGTTGGGACAGGGGGCGCGGTCACTGAAGCTTTCTTT
TRBD1 | TRBJ1-5 | TRBV2 | many | CASSLTGMGNQPQHF | TGTGCCAGCAGTTTGACAGGGATGGGCAATCAGCCCCAGCATTTT
- | TRBJ2-2 | TRBV11-2 | few | CASSFGLSTAVELFF | TGTGCCAGCAGTTTTGGACTCTCTACGGCGGTGGAGCTGTTTTTT
TRBD1 | TRBJ2-7 | TRBV5-1 | - | CASSTMQTGANEQYF | TGCGCCAGCAGCACGATGCAGACAGGGGCGAACGAGCAGTACTTC
- | TRBJ1-5 | TRBV19 | - | CASSIVRQGYQPQHF | TGTGCCAGTAGTATAGTGCGGCAGGGGTATCAGCCCCAGCATTTT
TRBD1 | TRBJ2-2 | TRBV30 | - | CAWSVRDRGFGELFF | TGTGCCTGGAGTGTAAGGGACAGGGGGTTCGGGGAGCTGTTTTTT
- | TRBJ2-5 | TRBV24-1 | few | CATSDWSGQETQYF | TGTGCCACCAGTGATTGGTCGGGACAAGAGACCCAGTACTTC
TRBD1 | TRBJ2-7 | TRBV28 | many | CASRKTGGIDEQYF | TGTGCCAGCAGGAAGACAGGGGGCATCGACGAGCAGTACTTC
TRBD1 | TRBJ2-5 | TRBV4-1 | once | CASSQGQGTIGETQYF | TGCGCCAGCAGCCAAGGACAGGGTACAATAGGGGAGACCCAGTACTTC
TRBD1 | TRBJ2-1 | TRBV2 | - | CASSFDRGAYNEQFF | TGTGCCAGCAGTTTTGACAGGGGAGCTTACAATGAGCAGTTCTTC
TRBD2 | TRBJ2-1 | TRBV7-2 | many | CASSQIAGGSYNEQFF | TGTGCCAGCAGCCAAATAGCGGGGGGATCCTACAATGAGCAGTTCTTC
TRBD1 | TRBJ2-3 | TRBV20-1 | many | CSARDTGADTQYF | TGCAGTGCTAGAGATACAGGGGCAGATACGCAGTATTTT
- | TRBJ2-1 | TRBV9 | - | CASSVAPSGHEQFF | TGTGCCAGCAGCGTAGCTCCGTCGGGGCATGAGCAGTTCTTC
- | TRBJ2-3 | TRBV10-3 | many | CAIGQGSTDTQYF | TGTGCCATTGGCCAGGGAAGCACAGATACGCAGTATTTT
- | TRBJ2-5 | TRBV20-1 | - | CSAPRQETQYF | TGCAGTGCACCAAGACAAGAGACCCAGTACTTC
- | TRBJ1-2 | TRBV20-1 | - | CSAFVQGIGYGYTF | TGCAGTGCTTTTGTGCAGGGGATTGGCTATGGCTACACCTTC
- | TRBJ1-5 | TRBV5-6 | - | CASSLSNQPQHF | TGTGCCAGCAGCTTGAGCAATCAGCCCCAGCATTTT
- | TRBJ2-2 | TRBV7-9 | - | CASSLNWARLTGELFF | TGTGCCAGCAGCTTAAATTGGGCAAGGCTGACCGGGGAGCTGTTTTTT